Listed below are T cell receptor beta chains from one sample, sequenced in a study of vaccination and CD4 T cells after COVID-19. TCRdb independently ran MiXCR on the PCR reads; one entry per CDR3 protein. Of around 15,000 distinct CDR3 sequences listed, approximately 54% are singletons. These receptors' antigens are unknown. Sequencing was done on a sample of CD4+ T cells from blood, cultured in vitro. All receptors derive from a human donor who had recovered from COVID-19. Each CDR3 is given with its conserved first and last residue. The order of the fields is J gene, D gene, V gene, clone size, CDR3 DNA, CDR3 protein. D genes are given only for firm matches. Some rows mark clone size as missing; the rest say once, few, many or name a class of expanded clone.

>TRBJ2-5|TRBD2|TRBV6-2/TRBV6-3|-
TGTGCCAGCAGTAGGCTAGCGGAAGAGACCCAGTACTTC
CASSRLAEETQYF
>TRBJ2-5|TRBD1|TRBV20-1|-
TGCAGTGCATTTGGGACAGGACAAGAGACCCAGTACTTC
CSAFGTGQETQYF
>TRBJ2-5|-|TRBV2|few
TGTGCCAGCAGTATTCCCCAAGAGACCCAGTACTTC
CASSIPQETQYF
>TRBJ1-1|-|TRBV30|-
TGTGCCTGGAGTCCAGGCCGGGCCACTGAAGCTTTCTTT
CAWSPGRATEAFF
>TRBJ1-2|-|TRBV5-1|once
TGCGCCAGCAGCTTGAACGGTCAGTCGGGCTATGGCTACACCTTC
CASSLNGQSGYGYTF
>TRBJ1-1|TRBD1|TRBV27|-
TGTGCCAGCAGACCCTTACAGGGGTTCGCTGAAGCTTTCTTT
CASRPLQGFAEAFF
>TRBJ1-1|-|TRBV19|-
TGTGCCAGTAGTATTGGGGCCGGGACAATGAACACTGAAGCTTTCTTT
CASSIGAGTMNTEAFF
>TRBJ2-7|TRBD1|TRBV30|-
TGTGCCTGGAGTGTAGTAGGGGGCGTGCAGTACTTC
CAWSVVGGVQYF
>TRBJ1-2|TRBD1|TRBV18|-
TGTGCCAGCTCACCCGGGACAGGACGGTACTATGGCTACACCTTC
CASSPGTGRYYGYTF
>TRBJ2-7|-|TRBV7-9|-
TGTGCCAGCAGCTCCTACAGGAGCCCCTACGAGCAGTACTTC
CASSSYRSPYEQYF
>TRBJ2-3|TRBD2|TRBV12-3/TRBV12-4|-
TGTGCCAGCAGTTCCTACCCGGGACTAGCGGGAGACACAGATACGCAGTATTTT
CASSSYPGLAGDTDTQYF
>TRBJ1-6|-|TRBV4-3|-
TGCGCCAGCGGCCTATATGATAGGAATTCACCCCTCCACTTT
CASGLYDRNSPLHF
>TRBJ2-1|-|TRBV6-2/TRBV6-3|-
TGTGCCAGCAGTTACCGGGGGACGGGTTACAATGAGCAGTTCTTC
CASSYRGTGYNEQFF
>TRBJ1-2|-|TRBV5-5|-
TGTGCCAGCAGCTTGGAAGTTAACTATGGCTACACCTTC
CASSLEVNYGYTF
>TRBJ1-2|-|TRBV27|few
TGTGCCAGCAGTTCCGGGGGCTGGGACTATGGCTACACCTTC
CASSSGGWDYGYTF
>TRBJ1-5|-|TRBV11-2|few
TGTGCCAGCAGCTTAAGTCAGGGAACTAATCAGCCCCAGCATTTT
CASSLSQGTNQPQHF
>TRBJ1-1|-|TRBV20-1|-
TGCAGTGCTAGGGGTTGGGGCAGTTTGAACACTGAAGCTTTCTTT
CSARGWGSLNTEAFF
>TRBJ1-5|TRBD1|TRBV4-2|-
TGTGCCAGCAGCCAAGTTCAGGGACAGGTGAGCAATCAGCCCCAGCATTTT
CASSQVQGQVSNQPQHF
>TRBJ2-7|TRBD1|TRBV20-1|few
TGCAGTGCTAGTCAGGGGGCGCGGGGCTACGAGCAGTACTTC
CSASQGARGYEQYF
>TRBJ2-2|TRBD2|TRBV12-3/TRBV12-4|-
TGTGCCAGCAGCATAACTAGCGGCGGGGAGCTGTTTTTT
CASSITSGGELFF
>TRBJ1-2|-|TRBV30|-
TGTGCCTGGAGTGTATCGGCAGCGGGGGCTCGCTACACCTTC
CAWSVSAAGARYTF
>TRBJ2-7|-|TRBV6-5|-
TGTGCCAGCAGTTATAGTGCCTACGAGCAGTACTTC
CASSYSAYEQYF